What follows describes a single T cell receptor beta chain. Antigen unknown. These data are taken from a study of radiotherapy plus CTLA-4 blockade in lung cancer. About the research overall: Disease control was present in 25% to 35% of patients, and objective responses in about 18%.

CDR3 length: 16 amino acids. Germline V lookup: CDR1 LNHDA, CDR2 SQIVND (reference sequence). Trimming took off 5 bases at V and 0 bases at J, with 17 bases between the two ends. General observations from the study: How blood T cell clones changed early, along with interferon-beta, reportedly forecast response best. Clones of tumor-derived TCRs expanded in blood after radiotherapy plus ipilimumab.

The method was immunoSEQ multiplex PCR; TCRdb's version includes in-frame clones alone and lacks a portion of them. The data hold about 62,000 clones, with roughly four fifths observed a single time. The study gave focal radiation plus ipilimumab CTLA-4 blockade to patients with chemo-refractory metastatic non-small-cell lung cancer. This sample comprised peripheral blood, obtained from a patient treated with radiotherapy plus ipilimumab. The receptor was derived from a human donor with non-small cell lung cancer who had a complete response to radiotherapy plus ipilimumab. The chain links TRBV19 to TRBJ2-7, with a possible D match to TRBD1 (5 bases). The CDR3 spells CASSPTGMGLSYEQYF. CDR3 DNA: TGTGCCAGTAGTCCCACCGGTATGGGGCTCTCCTACGAGCAGTACTTC.